This TCR beta chain comes out of a study of cytomegalovirus exposure and HLA in healthy donors. Notes on the study in general: Most TCR beta V segments were productive about 87% or about 30% of the time in an earlier analysis. Available immune exposure information was restricted to CMV serostatus only. Upon later analysis, TCR association rates were observed to vary by HLA locus, being highest for DRB1 and lowest for HLA-C.

V dropped 3 bases and J dropped 0 bases, with 4 bases sitting between them. This CDR3 is built from 13 residues. Germline CDR1 PRHDT, CDR2 FYEKMQ (reference sequence). The PCR was carried out with 60 Vbeta primers and 13 Jbeta primers. Repertoires were generated with immunoSEQ multiplex PCR, while TCRdb's copy carries only in-frame clones and drops some. The sample lists 100,000 to 150,000 clones, around 80% occurring once. About this clone: Its antigen remains unknown.

There were likely unrecorded immune exposures, though donors were nominally healthy when sampled. This clonotype was sampled from a female donor in good health and CMV-seropositive. The sample was PBMCs. The chain couples TRBV13 to TRBJ2-3, with D unclear. CDR3 DNA: TGTGCCAGCAGCTTGACTAGCACAGATACGCAGTATTTT. Its protein is CASSLTSTDTQYF.